There are a few counts of the clone carrying this T cell receptor (beta chain). Its antigen is currently unknown. This sample stems from a study of shared clonotypes between healthy human individuals. Findings of the study overall: In general, naive subsets displayed greater estimated richness than memory subsets did. Unshared clonotypes carried lower generation probabilities than those common to all four donors.

It was CD45RO-negative cells, positively selected for CCR7, that made up naive CD8 cells, with terminally differentiated effector memory CD45RA+ cells excluded. Measured with immunoSEQ multiplex PCR; TCRdb has only the in-frame clones, and not every one. In the table there are about 2.2 million clones, 85% to 95% of which are singletons. Unmatched junction bases numbered 4, after V lost 3 bases and J lost 8 bases. This CDR3 has 12 residues. Germline CDR1 SGHDT, CDR2 YYEEEE. The receptor's source is a man aged 18 to 29 in good health. Some clones in this sample may be carry-over from other donors' samples. Sequenced: naive CD8+ T cells from PBMCs. The V gene is TRBV5-6, the J gene TRBJ1-2; 7 bases agree with TRBD1. CDR3 coding DNA: TGTGCCAGCAGCTCCGACAGGGAGGGCTACACCTTC. Its protein is CASSSDREGYTF.